This entry concerns a single T cell receptor (beta chain). The table lists this clonotype with many counts. The antigen this receptor binds is unknown. Base-call qualities are not available, and no considerably larger clone is one nucleotide away. The sample originates from a study of post-analysis software for immune sequencing data (dated by TCRdb to between 2014 and 2017). Regarding the complete study: Relapsing-remitting, secondary progressive and progressive-relapsing multiple sclerosis were recorded as disease courses, and subtype annotation was lacking for some patients. The multiple sclerosis patient repertoires were compared with 11 previously published healthy control repertoires from donors aged roughly 6 to 27 years. A subset of samples was prepared in parallel using single-end sample barcoding, then pooled and co-amplified after Illumina adapter ligation. Results and caveats for the whole study, not just this receptor: Normalized Chao1 diversity was significantly lower in multiple sclerosis patients than controls, suggesting substantial peripheral T-cell clonal expansion. The control group was slightly older than the multiple sclerosis patient group. Significantly higher frequencies in patients than in controls were found for a handful of TRBV segments, including TRBV5-6, TRBV5-1 and TRBV20-1. When samples were clustered directly using the F measure, samples prepared in the same batch co-clustered strongly, which prompted a batch-effect correction.

CDR1 ENHRY and CDR2 SYGVKD are derived from the germline V gene. V is shortened by 5 bases, J by 3 bases, and the region joining them spans 10 bases. CDR3 length: 13 amino acids, cysteine to phenylalanine. The kept DNA is CDR3 alone, 39 bases in frame from the first base. Library preparation employed PCR. The run used an Illumina HiSeq 2500. Unique molecular identifiers were incorporated into TCR beta cDNA libraries to reduce PCR and sequencing biases. About 500,000 cDNA molecules were obtained for every 1 to 10 million input T cells, so each molecule roughly corresponded to one T cell. The patient libraries were prepared and sequenced with the same protocol used for the earlier healthy control dataset. Within a given batch, samples were prepared together, multiplexed and sequenced on the same HiSeq lane. The authors' pipeline ran thus. Raw barcoded reads were processed with MIGEC, and single-read molecular identifier groups were discarded before consensus assembly and CDR3 extraction. VDJtools was used for post-analysis of the clonotype tables, and diversity was normalized by down-sampling every dataset to the size of the smallest sample. To correct batch-related cross-sample contamination, repertoire overlap clustering matched CDR3 amino acid sequences but not nucleotide sequences. TCRdb passed the public sequencing reads through fastp at Q25 and MiXCR, retaining productive beta sequences. For every CDR3 protein sequence, its rows merge into one entry that carries the most common genes and DNA. For this entry, the V and J calls and clone size follow TCRdb and not the study's own pipeline. A total of hundreds of thousands of distinct CDR3 sequences appear in this sample, about 27% of them only once. 0.5% to 0.6% of the sample rests with the top ten.

To demonstrate the VDJtools post-analysis software, the study profiled TCR beta repertoires from the peripheral blood of about a dozen young patients with multiple sclerosis. Multiple sclerosis patients were children and adolescents aged roughly 6 to 15 years. The chain employs TRBV10-3 and TRBJ1-1; the D gene is possibly TRBD1, with 5 bases matching. Specimen: blood. The clonotype originates from a girl aged 10-17 years with multiple sclerosis. The CDR3 reads CAISRDGDTEAFF. Read as DNA, the sequence is TGTGCCATCAGTAGGGACGGGGACACTGAAGCTTTCTTT.